This T cell receptor (beta chain) was captured by sequencing in a study of blood T cell repertoires in COVID-19. About the study: Material from acute and convalescent COVID-19 was sourced from the United States, Italy and Spain. Sources were T cells, B-cell-depleted T cells, or PBMCs; the material itself was cDNA or gDNA.

Authors' analysis steps: Amplifying reference gene primers gave estimates of nucleated cell counts. Repertoires were generated with immunoSEQ multiplex PCR, while TCRdb's copy carries only in-frame clones and drops some. The V and J calls and clone size come from that table; D and trimming were worked out from the DNA. The sample has roughly 200,000 clones, 85% to 90% seen once. This CDR3 region has 14 residues. Germline-derived CDR1 and CDR2 are LNHNV and YYDKDF (reference sequence). V was clipped by 8 bases and J by 8 bases, with 21 bases between them. The chain has TRBV15 and TRBJ1-1; maybe TRBD1 (5 bases). Input material: peripheral blood. The sequence was obtained from a man between 18 and 29 years old with active or convalescent COVID-19. The CDR3 DNA sequence: TGTGCCACCCGGCGGCTGGGGGGAGTCCCGGAAGCTTTCTTT. Protein product: CATRRLGGVPEAFF.